These 8 T cell receptor beta chains were all obtained from the same sample, sequenced in a study of vaccination and CD4 T cells after COVID-19. The Oncomine TCR Beta short-read assay was applied to DNA of cultured CD4+ T cells. MiXCR, run by TCRdb on the PCR reads, gives a single entry per CDR3 protein. The profile shows approximately 5,000 distinct CDR3 sequences, less than 75% of them singletons. Which antigens these TCRs recognize remains unknown. Treatment reported: approximately 9-day PBMC culture with coronavirus spike peptide pools or control peptides (ViraFEST assay). Sequencing was done on a sample of CD4+ T cells from blood, cultured in vitro. These receptors originate from a human donor who had recovered from COVID-19.

This clonotype was seen only a few times. The chain combines TRBV27 with TRBJ2-3; 7 nucleotides align to TRBD1. In germline, CDR1 is MNHEY, CDR2 SMNVEV (reference sequence). The CDR3 sequence is 15 residues long. With 7 bases clipped from V and 3 bases from J, the junction kept 10 bases outside the gene matches. CDR3 region: CASTPGTAITDTQYF. CDR3 DNA: TGTGCCAGCACGCCGGGGACAGCAATAACAGATACGCAGTATTTT.

This clonotype showed up just a few times. J is TRBJ1-5 and V is TRBV2; D might be TRBD1 (5 bases). Trimming stripped 7 bases from V and 0 bases from J, with 10 bases between. This CDR3 is built from 14 residues. The germline V gene has CDR1 SNHLY and CDR2 FYNNEI. The CDR3 spells CASTGTASNQPQHF. CDR3 sequence (DNA): TGTGCCAGCACCGGGACCGCTAGCAATCAGCCCCAGCATTTT.

Judged by abundance, this clonotype is hyperexpanded (1% or more). The chain is built from TRBV6-2 or TRBV6-3 and TRBJ1-2; tentative D call: TRBD1 (5 bases). CDR3 length: 14 amino acids. The V gene lost 3 bases and the J gene lost 8 bases, with 16 bases spanning the gap. Germline V gene lookup returns CDR1 MNHEY and CDR2 SVGEGT. CDR3 protein: CASSYRGSTYGYTF. CDR3 DNA sequence: TGTGCCAGCAGTTATCGGGGGTCTACGTACGGCTACACCTTC.

The chain combines TRBV7-2 with TRBJ2-5; 9 bases are a match to TRBD1. From germline, CDR1 is SGHTA and CDR2 FQGNSA. Trimming cost V 3 bases and J 1 base; bases outside gene matches: 0. This CDR3 is 14 amino acids long. For the CDR3, the DNA is TGTGCCAGCAGCTTGACAGGGGGCCAAGAGACCCAGTACTTC. It specifies CASSLTGGQETQYF.

This clonotype has a handful of counts. V and J are TRBV6-1 and TRBJ1-2, with TRBD1 matching over 9 bases. The germline V gene has CDR1 MNHNS and CDR2 SASEGT. This CDR3 has 14 residues. The V and J ends lost 4 bases and 8 bases, in that order; junction bases with no gene match: 8. CDR3 coding DNA: TGTGCCAGCAGTGGGTTACAGGGGGCGGGCGGCTACACCTTC. Its translation: CASSGLQGAGGYTF.

The chain links TRBV15 to TRBJ1-3; the D gene is possibly TRBD1 (5 bases). Deletions cut 0 bases from V and 0 bases from J, with 12 bases between. This CDR3 contains 17 residues. CDR1 is LNHNV and CDR2 is YYDKDF in the germline V gene (reference sequence). The CDR3 region is CATSREYGRVSGNTIYF. In nucleotides, the CDR3 is TGTGCCACCAGCAGAGAGTATGGCAGGGTCTCTGGAAACACCATATATTTT.

The CDR3 protein is CSAPDPYGTSGSTSVNEQFF. Written as DNA, the CDR3 is TGCAGTGCACCCGACCCATACGGGACTAGCGGGAGTACATCTGTAAATGAGCAGTTCTTC. The chain has TRBV20-1 and TRBJ2-1; TRBD2 aligns across 14 bases. Germline loops: CDR1 DFQATT, CDR2 SNEGSKA (reference sequence). CDR3 size: 20 residues. V lost 6 bases, J lost 7 bases, and 23 bases stayed unmatched.

The chain has TRBV6-1 and TRBJ1-6, with unresolved D. Trimming removed 3 bases from V and 3 bases from J, with 6 bases in between. Germline values: CDR1 MNHNS, CDR2 SASEGT. The CDR3 loop spans 14 amino acids. The CDR3 DNA sequence: TGTGCCAGCAGTGAGAGGGTCTATAATTCACCCCTCCACTTT. Translated: CASSERVYNSPLHF.